This record looks at one TCR beta chain sequence and its context. Its antigen remains unidentified. These data originate in a study of vaccination and CD4 T cells after COVID-19. Sequenced with the Oncomine TCR Beta short-read assay was DNA taken from cultured CD4+ T cells. A single record per CDR3 protein comes from TCRdb applying MiXCR to the PCR reads. The data contain just under 20,000 distinct CDR3 sequences, roughly half of them singletons. CDR1 and CDR2 (germline): MDHEN, SYDVKM. V trimming: 7 bases; J trimming: 1 base; junction bases outside the gene matches: 17. The CDR3 has 18 residues. Sample treatment: approximately 11-day PBMC culture with coronavirus spike peptide pools or control peptides (ViraFEST assay).

J is TRBJ2-7 and V is TRBV28; TRBD1 matches 9 bases. This TCR derives from a human donor who had recovered from COVID-19. Specimen: CD4+ T cells from blood, cultured in vitro. The CDR3 region has the DNA TGTGCCAGCACCCACCTTGGGTCCACCGGGACAGGGTCCTACGAGCAGTACTTC. Amino acid sequence: CASTHLGSTGTGSYEQYF.